The 28 T cell receptor beta chains reported below all come from one sample, sequenced in a study of blood T cell repertoires in COVID-19. Only in-frame clones appear in the TCRdb table, and some are missing; sequencing was by immunoSEQ multiplex PCR. The data contain about 35,000 clones, roughly 80% of them seen just once; the ten biggest clones take up less than 12%. Sequences were obtained from peripheral blood. The receptors originated from a man between 60 and 70 years old in a cohort sampled during active COVID-19.

The CDR3 DNA is TGTGCCAGCTCACCATTTGATCAGGGGCCTAATAATGAAAAACTGTTTTTT. Protein: CASSPFDQGPNNEKLFF. This chain links TRBV18 with TRBJ1-4; perhaps TRBD1 as D (6 bases). Germline assignment: CDR1 KGHSH and CDR2 LQKENI. The CDR3 loop spans 17 amino acids. V gave up 2 bases and J gave up 4 bases, with 17 bases separating them.

The chain has TRBV6-5 and TRBJ2-3; 9 bases map to TRBD1. V shed 11 bases and J 2 bases; nucleotides not matched to a gene: 8. Germline assignment: CDR1 MNHEY and CDR2 SVGAGI. This CDR3 contains 14 residues. In nucleotides, the CDR3 is TGTGCCGGGGAGACAGGGGGGGACACAGATACGCAGTATTTT. Translating gives CAGETGGDTDTQYF.

The gene calls are TRBV2 and TRBJ2-7, with 8 nucleotides matching TRBD2. CDR3 length: 12 amino acids. V lost 11 bases, J lost 10 bases, and 13 bases stayed unmatched. CDR1 and CDR2 (germline): SNHLY, FYNNEI. Here the CDR3 reads CAGRLAGLTQYF. As DNA, the CDR3 is TGTGCCGGACGGCTAGCGGGCCTCACCCAGTACTTC.

The chain joins TRBV10-3 to TRBJ2-5; D possibly corresponds to TRBD2 (5 bases). This CDR3 is 13 amino acids long. Germline CDR1 ENHRY, CDR2 SYGVKD. Trimming pared 4 bases from V and 2 bases from J, leaving 8 bases between. This CDR3 reads CAISGRGQETQYF. CDR3 sequence (DNA): TGTGCCATCAGTGGCCGGGGACAAGAGACCCAGTACTTC.

This chain joins TRBV6-5 and TRBJ1-2; D is perhaps TRBD1 (6 bases). The germline V gene has CDR1 MNHEY and CDR2 SVGAGI. The CDR3 spans 14 residues. V was trimmed by 2 bases and J by 8 bases, leaving 15 bases between them. Here the CDR3 reads CASSYRETGFGYTF. The CDR3, as DNA: TGTGCCAGCAGTTACAGGGAGACAGGTTTCGGCTACACCTTC.

V and J are TRBV6-2 or TRBV6-3 and TRBJ1-4, with D maybe TRBD1 (5 bases). CDR3 length equals 14 residues. Germline lookup yields CDR1 MNHEY and CDR2 SVGEGT. Trimming pared 6 bases from V and 8 bases from J, leaving 16 bases between. This CDR3 is CASSPPRVPEKLFF. For the CDR3, the DNA is TGTGCCAGCAGCCCACCCAGGGTACCCGAAAAACTGTTTTTT.

This clone was recorded once. The chain carries TRBV29-1 and TRBJ2-5; no reliable D call. The CDR3 has 12 amino acids. V shed 4 bases and J shed 0 bases, with 6 bases lying between them. From germline, CDR1 is SQVTM and CDR2 ANQGSEA. The CDR3 sequence is CSVVPNQETQYF. The CDR3 DNA reads as TGCAGCGTTGTCCCAAACCAAGAGACCCAGTACTTC. Variable domain in full (rest from reference TRBV29-1 and TRBJ2-5): SAVISQKPSRDICQRGTSLTIQCQVDSQVTMMFWYRQQPGQSLTLIATANQGSEATYESGFVIDKFPISRPNLTFSTLTVSNMSPEDSSIYLCSVVPNQETQYFGPGTRLLVL.

Judged by abundance, this clone is medium-sized. The rearrangement links TRBV28 to TRBJ1-5; 12 nucleotides match TRBD1. Losses at the gene ends were 4 bases for V and 9 bases for J; bases not matched to a gene: 7. Germline CDR1 reads MDHEN; CDR2 reads SYDVKM. This CDR3 is 15 amino acids long. CDR3 nucleotide sequence: TGTGCCAGCAGTTCTCCCGGGACAGGGGGCCCGCCCCAGCATTTT. Its translation: CASSSPGTGGPPQHF.

V is TRBV27 and J is TRBJ2-7; D perhaps matches TRBD2 (5 bases). CDR3 length: 17 residues. CDR1 is MNHEY and CDR2 is SMNVEV in the germline V gene (reference sequence). V was pared by 1 base and J by 3 bases, with 19 bases between. CDR3 in amino acids: CASSLWVGEGRNYEQYF. CDR3 coding DNA: TGTGCCAGCAGTTTATGGGTCGGGGAAGGGAGAAACTACGAGCAGTACTTC.

The V call is TRBV7-9, the J call TRBJ2-2, with D uncertain. The CDR3 sequence is 14 residues long. Trimming took off 2 bases at V and 1 base at J, with 5 bases between the two ends. In germline, CDR1 is SEHNR, CDR2 FQNEAQ (reference sequence). For the CDR3, the DNA is TGTGCCAGCAGCTTATCCCAGAACACCGGGGAGCTGTTTTTT. Translating it yields CASSLSQNTGELFF.

The chain employs TRBV28 and TRBJ2-7; TRBD2 might be the D (6 bases). The germline CDR1 and CDR2 sequences are MDHEN and SYDVKM. The CDR3 runs to 15 residues. V shed 5 bases and J shed 4 bases, with 18 bases lying between them. The CDR3 DNA follows: TGTGCCAGCAGTCCTCCTGGATCAGGGAGGTACGAGCAGTACTTC. This sequence encodes CASSPPGSGRYEQYF.

The chain couples TRBV2 to TRBJ2-1, with D possibly matching TRBD2 (5 bases). The ends were cut back, 5 bases at V and 10 bases at J, with 9 bases in the middle. The length of the CDR3 is 11 residues. The V gene's germline CDR1 is SNHLY and CDR2 FYNNEI. The CDR3, as DNA: TGTGCCAGCAGTAGAAGACTAGAGCAGTTCTTC. Translated, it gives CASSRRLEQFF.

The genes are TRBV9 and TRBJ2-5, with TRBD1 identical over 7 bases. Germline assignment: CDR1 SGDLS and CDR2 YYNGEE. J gave up 1 base and V 3 bases, and 0 bases lay outside the gene matches. The CDR3 runs 13 residues. CDR3 nucleotide sequence: TGTGCCAGCAGCGAGGGGGCCCAAGAGACCCAGTACTTC. It translates to CASSEGAQETQYF.

V is TRBV6-5 and J is TRBJ2-2, with a weak D call TRBD1 (6 bases). From germline, CDR1 is MNHEY and CDR2 SVGAGI. The CDR3 length is 15 residues. The ends were cut back, 6 bases at V and 7 bases at J, with 18 bases in the middle. DNA of the CDR3: TGTGCCAGCAGCAGCCTCAGGGGTCGAAACGGGGAGCTGTTTTTT. This encodes CASSSLRGRNGELFF.

The V and J genes are TRBV18 and TRBJ2-1; weak D call: TRBD1 (5 bases). The CDR3 loop spans 16 amino acids. The germline V gene encodes CDR1 KGHSH and CDR2 LQKENI. V was shortened by 4 bases and J by 6 bases, with 19 bases between the two germline ends. The CDR3 DNA reads TGTGCCAGCTCACTCTATACTACAGGTACCAGCAATGAGCAGTTCTTC. This translates into CASSLYTTGTSNEQFF.

This clone was seen only once. The chain employs TRBV9 and TRBJ2-7, with TRBD2 matching 7 bases. CDR1 and CDR2 from the germline V gene are SGDLS and YYNGEE. The CDR3 runs to 14 residues. V lost 3 bases, J lost 3 bases, and 6 bases stayed unmatched. CDR3 amino acids: CASSGHGGDYEQYF. CDR3 in DNA: TGTGCCAGCAGCGGACATGGGGGGGACTACGAGCAGTACTTC.

This clone was seen once. The rearrangement links TRBV27 to TRBJ2-2; TRBD2 aligns across 15 bases. With V trimmed by 3 bases and J by 6 bases, 2 bases remained unmatched. The CDR3 length is 16 residues. Per germline, CDR1 MNHEY and CDR2 SMNVEV (reference sequence). The CDR3 loop is CASSFGLAGGPGELFF. CDR3 in DNA: TGTGCCAGCAGTTTCGGACTAGCGGGAGGGCCCGGGGAGCTGTTTTTT.

The rearrangement links TRBV5-4 to TRBJ2-5; TRBD2 matches at 11 bases. Trimming cost V 4 bases and J 5 bases; bases outside gene matches: 7. CDR1 and CDR2 from the germline V gene are SGHNT and YYREEE (reference sequence). The CDR3 contains 15 residues. The chain's CDR3 is CASSAGLAERETQYF. The CDR3 DNA reads as TGTGCCAGCAGCGCGGGACTAGCGGAGAGGGAGACCCAGTACTTC.

The chain carries TRBV5-1 and TRBJ2-2, with TRBD2 matching over 7 bases. After removal of 5 bases from V and 0 bases from J, the junction contained 4 bases not matched to a gene. Germline V gene data show CDR1 as SGHRS and CDR2 as YFSETQ. The CDR3 runs to 15 residues. CDR3 region: CASRGGVANTGELFF. The CDR3 region has the DNA TGCGCCAGCAGGGGAGGGGTCGCGAACACCGGGGAGCTGTTTTTT.

This clone was observed a handful of times. The chain recombines TRBV7-2 with TRBJ1-4, with 9 positions matching TRBD1. The V gene end was trimmed by 5 bases and the J gene end by 3 bases; junction bases not matched to a gene: 4. Germline V gives CDR1 SGHTA, CDR2 FQGNSA. This CDR3 has 15 amino acids. The CDR3 DNA reads as TGTGCCAGCAGCCCTTGGACAGGGGCTAATGAAAAACTGTTTTTT. Translating it yields CASSPWTGANEKLFF.

The V call is TRBV6-2 or TRBV6-3, the J call TRBJ2-1, with 8 bases lining up with TRBD2. The CDR3 covers 15 residues. Looked up from germline, CDR1 is MNHEY and CDR2 is SVGEGT. Trimming took 4 bases from V and 4 from J; bases not matched to a gene: 6. The CDR3 DNA follows: TGTGCCAGCAGTTCGGTAGCGGGGAGGTACAATGAGCAGTTCTTC. Encoded protein: CASSSVAGRYNEQFF.

The CDR3 here is CASGGGASGRVGELFF. CDR3 sequence (DNA): TGTGCCAGCGGAGGTGGGGCGAGCGGGAGGGTCGGGGAGCTGTTTTTT. The gene calls are TRBV27 and TRBJ2-2; 10 bases line up with TRBD2. Germline V gene lookup returns CDR1 MNHEY and CDR2 SMNVEV (reference sequence). The V gene end was trimmed by 8 bases and the J gene end by 7 bases; junction bases not matched to a gene: 13. This CDR3 has 16 amino acids.

This clone showed up just once. This chain uses TRBV9 with TRBJ2-2; 9 positions agree with TRBD2. The trim removed 2 bases at V and 7 bases at J, leaving 9 bases unmatched. This CDR3 spans 16 amino acids. CDR1 and CDR2 (germline): SGDLS, YYNGEE. The CDR3 is CASSVSGGNMGGELFF. In DNA form, the CDR3 reads TGTGCCAGCAGCGTTAGCGGGGGAAATATGGGCGGGGAGCTGTTTTTT. The whole variable domain, remainder taken from reference TRBV9 and TRBJ2-2, is DSGVTQTPKHLITATGQRVTLRCSPRSGDLSVYWYQQSLDQGLQFLIQYYNGEERAKGNILERFSAQQFPDLHSELNLSSLELGDSALYFCASSVSGGNMGGELFFGEGSRLTVL.

The genes are TRBV6-4 and TRBJ1-5, with D perhaps TRBD1 (5 bases). The germline V gene has CDR1 MRHNA and CDR2 SNTAGT. The ends were cut back, 4 bases at V and 6 bases at J, with 10 bases in the middle. The CDR3 runs to 13 residues. Here the CDR3 reads CASSAGVGQPQHF. The CDR3, as DNA: TGTGCCAGCAGTGCGGGGGTAGGTCAGCCCCAGCATTTT.

The rearrangement joins TRBV11-3 to TRBJ2-1; D gene unclear. Germline V gene data show CDR1 as SGHNT and CDR2 as YENEEA. V gave up 1 base and J gave up 0 bases, with 7 bases separating them. The CDR3 loop spans 15 amino acids. This CDR3 reads CASSLALSSYNEQFF. The CDR3 DNA reads TGTGCCAGCAGCTTAGCTCTCAGCTCCTACAATGAGCAGTTCTTC.

The genes are TRBV6-5 and TRBJ2-5; TRBD1 is a possible D gene (6 bases). The germline V gene has CDR1 MNHEY and CDR2 SVGAGI. The CDR3 is made up of 12 amino acids. Trimming took 7 bases from V and 5 from J, leaving 11 bases between them. In nucleotides, the CDR3 is TGTGCCAGCACAGGGGCGCGGGAGACCCAGTACTTC. It codes for CASTGARETQYF.

V usage is TRBV7-2 and J usage is TRBJ1-1, with a possible D match to TRBD1 (5 bases). V lost 5 bases and J 1 base, leaving 14 bases between the germline ends. Germline V gene lookup returns CDR1 SGHTA and CDR2 FQGNSA. CDR3 length: 15 amino acids. The CDR3 loop reads CASSPAPRANTEAFF. The CDR3 DNA reads TGTGCCAGCAGCCCAGCCCCCAGGGCGAACACTGAAGCTTTCTTT. Drawing the rest from reference TRBV7-2 and TRBJ1-1, the complete variable domain is GAGVSQSPSNKVTEKGKDVELRCDPISGHTALYWYRQSLGQGLEFLIYFQGNSAPDKSGLPSDRFSAERTGGSVSTLTIQRTQQEDSAVYLCASSPAPRANTEAFFGQGTRLTVV.

V gene TRBV3-1 (or the pseudogene TRBV3-2) combines with J gene TRBJ2-7; 8 bases agree with TRBD2. V lost 0 bases and J lost 7; bases outside the gene matches: 11. The length of the CDR3 is 16 residues. Germline CDR1 LGHDT, CDR2 YNNKEL (reference sequence). The CDR3 loop is CASSQEAGGLPWEQYF. CDR3 DNA: TGTGCCAGCAGCCAAGAGGCGGGAGGCCTGCCGTGGGAGCAGTACTTC.